Presented here are 19 T cell receptor beta chains from one specimen sequenced in a study of blood T cell repertoires in COVID-19. Here immunoSEQ multiplex PCR was the method, and the copy in TCRdb shows in-frame clones only, minus some. Of about 140,000 clones listed, roughly 80% are singletons. The sequencing sample was made of peripheral blood. Receptor source: a woman aged 80 or over with acute or convalescent COVID-19.

Written as DNA, the CDR3 is TGTGCCAGCAGCGCCCCCGGGACAGGGGTCACCGGGGAGCTGTTTTTT. Its translation is CASSAPGTGVTGELFF. The rearrangement uses TRBV9 and TRBJ2-2; TRBD1 agrees at 10 bases. J lost 4 bases, V lost 3 bases, and 6 bases had no gene match. CDR3 length: 16 amino acids. The germline gives CDR1 SGDLS, CDR2 YYNGEE.

V and J are TRBV6-2 or TRBV6-3 and TRBJ2-1; 7 nucleotides match TRBD1. Germline CDR1 is MNHEY and CDR2 is SVGEGT. CDR3 length: 14 residues. V was pared by 4 bases and J by 9 bases, with 9 bases of the junction left unmatched. DNA for the CDR3: TGTGCCAGCAGTTTGACAGGGTCATGGGGTGAGCAGTTCTTC. Amino acids: CASSLTGSWGEQFF.

Comments on this clone: In the same sample, other DNA sequences code for this CDR3. The J gene is TRBJ1-5, the V gene TRBV2; 7 nucleotides agree with TRBD1. Germline CDR1 reads SNHLY; CDR2 reads FYNNEI. This CDR3 region has 15 residues. Trimming took 9 bases from V and 0 from J; bases not matched to a gene: 8. In nucleotides, the CDR3 is TGTGCCAGTAGCCTGACAGGGATTAGCAATCAGCCCCAGCATTTT. Its translation: CASSLTGISNQPQHF.

The chain is built from TRBV30 and TRBJ2-6; D might be TRBD2 (6 bases). Trimming shortened V by 4 bases and J by 2 bases, and 12 bases separated the two germline ends. The CDR3 consists of 15 residues. Germline lookup yields CDR1 GTSNPN and CDR2 SVGIG (reference sequence). As DNA, the CDR3 is TGTGCCTGGAATTTCGGGGGAGCTGGGGCCAACGTCCTGACTTTC. Protein product: CAWNFGGAGANVLTF. The variable domain in full, with the rest retrieved from reference TRBV30 and TRBJ2-6, is SQTIHQWPATLVQPVGSPLSLECTVEGTSNPNLYWYRQAAGRGLQLLFYSVGIGQISSEVPQNLSASRPQDRQFILSSKKLLLSDSGFYLCAWNFGGAGANVLTFGAGSRLTVL.

The chain uses TRBV6-5 and TRBJ2-3, with D perhaps matching TRBD2 (6 bases). Trimming took off 11 bases at V and 4 bases at J, with 22 bases between the two ends. The CDR3 length is 15 residues. Germline lookup yields CDR1 MNHEY and CDR2 SVGAGI. The CDR3 is CASHASLARADTQYF. The CDR3 DNA reads as TGTGCCTCCCACGCCTCCCTAGCGAGGGCAGATACGCAGTATTTT.

The rearrangement uses TRBV27 and TRBJ2-1, with 8 bases identical to TRBD2. This CDR3 is built from 17 residues. Trimming at V came to 6 bases and at J to 0 bases, leaving 10 bases not matched to a gene. Germline CDR1 reads MNHEY; CDR2 reads SMNVEV (reference sequence). The CDR3 nucleotides read TGTGCCAGCAGCCCCACAGCGGGAGTGAGCTCCTACAATGAGCAGTTCTTC. Protein: CASSPTAGVSSYNEQFF.

This chain connects TRBV7-2 to TRBJ2-3; 8 nucleotides align to TRBD2. The CDR3 extends over 16 amino acids. Losses at the gene ends were 2 bases for V and 3 bases for J; bases not matched to a gene: 7. The germline V gene encodes CDR1 SGHTA and CDR2 FQGNSA. In DNA form, the CDR3 reads TGTGCCAGCAGCTTAAGGGGGGGACTAGTGACAGATACGCAGTATTTT. Encoded protein: CASSLRGGLVTDTQYF.

This clone appeared a few times. J is TRBJ2-1 and V is TRBV24-1; a weak D match, TRBD1 (6 bases). Between the trimmed V and J ends, which lost 5 bases and 4 bases, there was a span of 14 bases. Looked up from germline, CDR1 is KGHDR and CDR2 is SFDVKD. This CDR3 contains 15 residues. Here the CDR3 DNA reads TGTGCCACCAGTGTTCCCGGACAGTCGTACAATGAGCAGTTCTTC. Residues: CATSVPGQSYNEQFF.

The chain links TRBV7-9 to TRBJ2-7; D unresolved. CDR3 length: 14 amino acids. Germline CDR1 SEHNR, CDR2 FQNEAQ (reference sequence). V was shortened by 2 bases and J by 0 bases, with 8 bases between the two germline ends. The CDR3 is CASSLTGSSYEQYF. The CDR3 DNA is TGTGCCAGCAGCTTAACGGGTAGCTCCTACGAGCAGTACTTC.

The V and J genes are TRBV4-1 and TRBJ2-1, with 8 bases fitting TRBD2. Germline CDR1 MGHRA, CDR2 YSYEKL. The CDR3 is made up of 15 amino acids. V was clipped by 0 bases and J by 9 bases; unmatched bases: 7. The CDR3 nucleotides read TGCGCCAGCAGCCAAGACGCCGTCGCGGGGGGTGAGCAGTTCTTC. Its translation: CASSQDAVAGGEQFF.

This rearrangement joins TRBV2 to TRBJ1-5; D possibly corresponds to TRBD1 (5 bases). This CDR3 comprises 13 residues. Trimming left V 6 bases short and J 2 bases short, with 8 bases between. Per the germline V gene, CDR1 is SNHLY and CDR2 is FYNNEI. CDR3 DNA: TGTGCCAGCAGCGAACAGGGCAATCAGCCCCAGCATTTT. This translates into CASSEQGNQPQHF.

This clone was seen only once. The gene calls are TRBV28 and TRBJ2-2, with TRBD2 matching over 7 bases. The germline CDR1 and CDR2 sequences are MDHEN and SYDVKM. With 7 bases clipped from V and 0 bases from J, the junction kept 5 bases outside the gene matches. The CDR3 is 15 residues long. CDR3 in amino acids: CASILAEPNTGELFF. The CDR3 DNA reads as TGTGCCAGCATTCTAGCGGAGCCGAACACCGGGGAGCTGTTTTTT.

The V gene is TRBV4-1, the J gene TRBJ2-5, with 7 bases fitting TRBD2. This CDR3 spans 12 amino acids. Germline lookup yields CDR1 MGHRA and CDR2 YSYEKL. J was trimmed by 7 bases and V by 1 base; bases with no gene match: 0. Here the CDR3 reads CASSQVAGTQYF. For the CDR3, the DNA is TGCGCCAGCAGCCAAGTAGCGGGGACCCAGTACTTC.

This clone has more than one count but fewer than ten. The chain recombines TRBV10-1 with TRBJ2-7; 11 bases are shared with TRBD2. The J segment lost 4 bases and the V segment lost 2 bases, leaving 4 bases of the junction unmatched. The CDR3 is 15 residues long. The germline V gene encodes CDR1 WNHNN and CDR2 SYGVQD (reference sequence). CDR3 residues: CASSEASGRTYEQYF. CDR3 DNA: TGCGCCAGCAGTGAGGCTAGCGGGAGGACGTACGAGCAGTACTTC.

As to this clone: Other nucleotide sequences in the sample specify the same CDR3. The chain uses TRBV9 and TRBJ2-3; TRBD2 matches 8 bases. This CDR3 has 17 amino acids. Germline V gene data show CDR1 as SGDLS and CDR2 as YYNGEE. The ends lost 0 bases at V and 3 bases at J; junction bases unmatched: 9. The CDR3, as DNA: TGTGCCAGCAGCGTAGACCCCAGCGGCGGGGGGACAGATACGCAGTATTTT. Encoded protein: CASSVDPSGGGTDTQYF.

The rearrangement joins TRBV6-5 to TRBJ1-2; TRBD1 might be the D (6 bases). Germline loops: CDR1 MNHEY, CDR2 SVGAGI. This CDR3 is 14 amino acids long. The V and J ends lost 4 bases and 8 bases respectively, with 17 bases between them. CDR3 sequence reads: CASSWGGAGNGYTF. The CDR3 nucleotides are TGTGCCAGCAGTTGGGGGGGGGCAGGGAACGGCTACACCTTC.

The chain joins TRBV14 to TRBJ1-3; no definite D call. V lost 2 bases, J lost 2 bases, and 13 bases lay in between. CDR1 and CDR2 from the germline V gene are SGHDN and FVKESK. The length of the CDR3 is 16 residues. The CDR3 loop is CASSQTGAGAGNTIYF. CDR3 bases: TGTGCCAGCAGCCAAACCGGAGCGGGAGCTGGAAACACCATATATTTT.

The rearrangement links TRBV28 to TRBJ2-2, with TRBD2 identical over 7 bases. V shed 5 bases, J shed 1 base, and the junction held 10 bases outside the gene matches. From germline, CDR1 is MDHEN and CDR2 SYDVKM. CDR3 length equals 17 residues. CDR3 loop: CASSPTDWGGNTGELFF. The CDR3 DNA reads as TGTGCCAGCAGTCCGACTGACTGGGGGGGGAACACCGGGGAGCTGTTTTTT.

The chain uses TRBV14 and TRBJ2-1, with a weak D call TRBD1 (5 bases). The CDR3 contains 13 residues. V lost 0 bases, J lost 13 bases, and 13 bases lay in between. Looked up from germline, CDR1 is SGHDN and CDR2 is FVKESK. CDR3 in DNA: TGTGCCAGCAGCCAAGATTGGCAGGGTCGTCAGTTCTTC. Translation gives CASSQDWQGRQFF.